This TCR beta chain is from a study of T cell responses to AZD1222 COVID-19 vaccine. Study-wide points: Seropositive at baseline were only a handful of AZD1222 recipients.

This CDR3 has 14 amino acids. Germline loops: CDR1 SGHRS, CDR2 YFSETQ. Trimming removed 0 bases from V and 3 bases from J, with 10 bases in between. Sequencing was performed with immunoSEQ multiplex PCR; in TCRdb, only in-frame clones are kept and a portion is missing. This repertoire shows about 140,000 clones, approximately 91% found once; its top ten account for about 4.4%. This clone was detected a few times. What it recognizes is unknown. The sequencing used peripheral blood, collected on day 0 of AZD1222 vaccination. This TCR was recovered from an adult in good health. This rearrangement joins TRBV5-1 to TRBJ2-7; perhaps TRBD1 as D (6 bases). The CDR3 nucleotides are TGCGCCAGCAGCTTGGAAGGACAGATCTACGAGCAGTACTTC. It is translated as CASSLEGQIYEQYF. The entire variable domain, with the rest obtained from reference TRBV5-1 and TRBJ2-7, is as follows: KAGVTQTPRYLIKTRGQQVTLSCSPISGHRSVSWYQQTPGQGLQFLFEYFSETQRNKGNFPGRFSGRQFSNSRSEMNVSTLELGDSALYLCASSLEGQIYEQYFGPGTRLTVT.